This entry lists 2 T cell receptor beta chains sequenced from one sample in a study of shared clonotypes between healthy human individuals. Here immunoSEQ multiplex PCR was the method, and the copy in TCRdb shows in-frame clones only, minus some. In the table there are about 2.3 million clones, 90% to 95% of which are singletons. Sequenced sample: naive CD4+ T cells from PBMCs. As to subset: CD45RA+ positively selected. The receptor source for this set is a man between 18 and 35 years old in good health. Some clones in this sample may be carry-over from other donors' samples.

The chain recombines TRBV6-6 with TRBJ2-3; D not certain. CDR3 length: 12 amino acids. Germline V gives CDR1 MNHNY, CDR2 SVGAGI (reference sequence). V lost 3 bases, J lost 4 bases, and 5 bases lay in between. In DNA form, the CDR3 reads TGTGCCAGCAGTTATATTTCAGATACGCAGTATTTT. It encodes CASSYISDTQYF.

The rearrangement links TRBV19 to TRBJ1-2, with 9 bases matching TRBD1. In germline, CDR1 is LNHDA, CDR2 SQIVND (reference sequence). This CDR3 contains 15 residues. V gave up 4 bases and J gave up 8 bases; unmatched junction bases: 11. The CDR3 here is CASSTPGQGPSGYTF. The CDR3 nucleotides are TGTGCCAGTAGTACGCCGGGACAGGGCCCGTCGGGCTACACCTTC.